Given below is one T cell receptor beta chain in context. The antigen is undetermined. This sample is drawn from a study of T cells after yellow fever vaccination. Study results and limitations: A limited proportion of clonotypes was detected within both the CD4 and CD8 compartments. Primary-vaccination clones mostly resurfaced post-booster (just under 98% CD4, roughly 90% CD8).

By 5'RACE template switching, TCR cDNA was produced, with a universal primer site and UMIs added in the process. TCRdb passed the 5' RACE reads through MiXCR, listing each CDR3 protein once. The sample has about 99,000 distinct CDR3 sequences; around 5.8% are singletons. This CDR3 spans 13 amino acids. The ends were cut back, 4 bases at V and 5 bases at J, with 12 bases in the middle. Germline V gene sequence: CDR1 SGHTS, CDR2 YDEGEE. This clonotype originated in a man aged 18 to 30 who received the YFV17D yellow fever vaccine. The sample consisted of CD8+ T cells sorted from PBMCs, taken 10 days after the yellow fever booster vaccination. V usage is TRBV5-8 and J usage is TRBJ2-5; no reliable D call. In nucleotides, the CDR3 is TGTGCCAGCAGCCGACACCTGGGGGAGACCCAGTACTTC. The encoded protein is CASSRHLGETQYF.